This T cell receptor (beta chain) was sequenced for a study of T cell responses to AZD1222 COVID-19 vaccine. Notes on the study in general: Mapped onto spike, vaccine-associated CD4 TCRs spanned it and were dominant at 160-218 and 743-854. Spike-specific TCR breadth and depth grew following two AZD1222 doses. White British donors predominated, females outnumbered males, and clonal diversity was possibly underestimated.

Here immunoSEQ multiplex PCR was the method, and the copy in TCRdb shows in-frame clones only, minus some. The table includes 85,000 to 95,000 clones, about nine tenths detected once. This clone showed up just a few times. Its matching antigen is unknown. The study pooled second doses at about 4 or about 12 weeks. Specimen: peripheral blood, collected 28 days after the second AZD1222 dose. The sequence was obtained from an adult who received the AZD1222 COVID-19 vaccine.

CDR3 amino acids: CASSELPPDQPQHF. CDR3 nucleotide sequence: TGTGCCAGCAGTGAGCTACCACCGGATCAGCCCCAGCATTTT. The chain joins TRBV6-1 to TRBJ1-5; D not resolved. Germline CDR1 and CDR2: MNHNS and SASEGT. This CDR3 is built from 14 residues. V gave up 3 bases and J gave up 5 bases, with 11 bases separating them.